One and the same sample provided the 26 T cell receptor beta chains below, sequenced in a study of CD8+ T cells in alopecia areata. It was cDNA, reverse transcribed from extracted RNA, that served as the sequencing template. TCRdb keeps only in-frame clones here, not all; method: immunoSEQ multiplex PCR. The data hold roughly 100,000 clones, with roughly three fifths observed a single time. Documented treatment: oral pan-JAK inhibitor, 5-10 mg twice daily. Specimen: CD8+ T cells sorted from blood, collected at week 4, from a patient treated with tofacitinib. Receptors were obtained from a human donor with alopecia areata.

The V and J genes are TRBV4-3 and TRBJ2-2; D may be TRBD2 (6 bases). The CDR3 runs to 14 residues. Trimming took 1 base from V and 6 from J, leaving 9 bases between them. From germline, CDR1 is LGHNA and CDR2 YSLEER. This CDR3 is CASSQVGGAGELFF. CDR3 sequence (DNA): TGCGCCAGCAGCCAAGTCGGAGGGGCCGGGGAGCTGTTTTTT.

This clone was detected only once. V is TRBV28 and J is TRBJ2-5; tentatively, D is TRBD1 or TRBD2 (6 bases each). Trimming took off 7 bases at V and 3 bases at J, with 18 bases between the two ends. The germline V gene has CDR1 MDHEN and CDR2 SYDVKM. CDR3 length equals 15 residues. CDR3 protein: CASNLLGASEETQYF. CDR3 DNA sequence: TGTGCCAGCAACCTTCTGGGGGCTAGCGAAGAGACCCAGTACTTC.

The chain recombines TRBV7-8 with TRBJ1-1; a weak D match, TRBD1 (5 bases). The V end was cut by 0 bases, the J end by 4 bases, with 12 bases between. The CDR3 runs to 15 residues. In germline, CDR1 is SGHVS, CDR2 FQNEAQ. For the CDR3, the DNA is TGTGCCAGCAGCTTAGCCGTCGCGGGGCTCACTGAAGCTTTCTTT. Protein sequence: CASSLAVAGLTEAFF.

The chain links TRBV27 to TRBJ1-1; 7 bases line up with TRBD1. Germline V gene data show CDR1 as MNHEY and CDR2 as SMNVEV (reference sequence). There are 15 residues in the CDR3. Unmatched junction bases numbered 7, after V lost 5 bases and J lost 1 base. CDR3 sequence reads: CASSPTRTGNTEAFF. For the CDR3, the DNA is TGTGCCAGCAGTCCCACCAGGACAGGGAACACTGAAGCTTTCTTT.

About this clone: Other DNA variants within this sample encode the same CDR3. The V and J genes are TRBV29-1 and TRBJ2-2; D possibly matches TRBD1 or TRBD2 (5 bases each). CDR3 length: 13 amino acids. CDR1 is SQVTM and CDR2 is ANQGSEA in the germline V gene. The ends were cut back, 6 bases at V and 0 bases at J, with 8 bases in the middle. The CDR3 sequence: CSVGTANTGELFF. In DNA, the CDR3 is TGCAGCGTAGGGACGGCGAACACCGGGGAGCTGTTTTTT.

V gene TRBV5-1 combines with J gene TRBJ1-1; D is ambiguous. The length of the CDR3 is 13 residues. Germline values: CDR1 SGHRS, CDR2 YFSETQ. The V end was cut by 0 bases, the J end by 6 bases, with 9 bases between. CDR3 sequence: CASSLAELAEAFF. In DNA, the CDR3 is TGCGCCAGCAGCTTGGCAGAACTAGCTGAAGCTTTCTTT.

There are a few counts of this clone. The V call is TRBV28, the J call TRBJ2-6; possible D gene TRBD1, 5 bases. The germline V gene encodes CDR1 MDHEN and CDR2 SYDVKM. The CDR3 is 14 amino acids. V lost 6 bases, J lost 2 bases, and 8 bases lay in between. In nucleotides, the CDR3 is TGTGCCAGCAGCCCGACAGCTGGGGCCAACGTCCTGACTTTC. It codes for CASSPTAGANVLTF.

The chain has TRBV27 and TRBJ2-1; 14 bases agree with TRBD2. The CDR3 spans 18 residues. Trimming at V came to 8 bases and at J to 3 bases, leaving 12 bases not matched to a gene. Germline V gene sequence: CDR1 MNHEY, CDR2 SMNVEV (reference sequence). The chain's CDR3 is CASASKGTSGSSYNEQFF. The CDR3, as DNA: TGTGCCAGCGCCTCAAAAGGGACTAGCGGGAGTAGCTACAATGAGCAGTTCTTC.

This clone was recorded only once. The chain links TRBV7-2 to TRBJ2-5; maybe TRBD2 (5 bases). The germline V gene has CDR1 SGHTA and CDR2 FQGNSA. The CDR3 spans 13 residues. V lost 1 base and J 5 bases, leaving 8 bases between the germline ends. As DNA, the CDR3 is TGTGCCAGCAGCTTAGAACTAGTGGAGACCCAGTACTTC. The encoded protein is CASSLELVETQYF.

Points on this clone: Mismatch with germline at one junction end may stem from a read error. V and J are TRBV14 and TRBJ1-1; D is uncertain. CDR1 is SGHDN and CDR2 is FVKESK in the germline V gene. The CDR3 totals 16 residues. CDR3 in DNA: TGCGCCAGCAGCCCCCCGGTCGTGCCGATGAACACTGAAGCTTTCTTT. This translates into CASSPPVVPMNTEAFF. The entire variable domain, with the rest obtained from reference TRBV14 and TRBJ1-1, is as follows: EAGVTQFPSHSVIEKGQTVTLRCDPISGHDNLYWYRRVMGKEIKFLLHFVKESKQDESGMPNNRFLAERTGGTYSTLKVQPAELEDSGVYFCASSPPVVPMNTEAFFGQGTRLTVV.

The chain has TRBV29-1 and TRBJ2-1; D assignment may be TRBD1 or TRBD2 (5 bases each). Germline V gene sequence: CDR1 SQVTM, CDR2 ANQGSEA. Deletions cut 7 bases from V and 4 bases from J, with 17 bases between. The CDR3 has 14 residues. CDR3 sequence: CSAEIRDEYNEQFF. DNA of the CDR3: TGCAGCGCCGAAATCCGGGACGAATACAATGAGCAGTTCTTC.

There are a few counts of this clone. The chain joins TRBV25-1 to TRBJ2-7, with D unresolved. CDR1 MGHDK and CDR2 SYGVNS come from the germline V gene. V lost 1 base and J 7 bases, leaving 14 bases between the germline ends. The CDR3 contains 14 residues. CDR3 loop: CASSELDGLEEQYF. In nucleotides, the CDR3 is TGTGCCAGCAGTGAATTGGATGGGTTAGAGGAGCAGTACTTC.

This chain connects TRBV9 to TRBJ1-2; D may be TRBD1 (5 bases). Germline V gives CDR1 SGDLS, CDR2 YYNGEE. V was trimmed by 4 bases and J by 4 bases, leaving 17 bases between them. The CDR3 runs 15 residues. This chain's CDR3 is CASSPSRTSFYGYTF. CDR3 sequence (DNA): TGTGCCAGCAGCCCTAGTAGGACAAGCTTCTATGGCTACACCTTC.

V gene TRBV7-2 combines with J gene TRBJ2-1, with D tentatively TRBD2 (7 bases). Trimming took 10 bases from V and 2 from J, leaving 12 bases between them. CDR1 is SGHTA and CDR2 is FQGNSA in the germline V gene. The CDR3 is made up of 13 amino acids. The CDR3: CATRGAAYNEQFF. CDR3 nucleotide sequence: TGTGCCACCCGGGGGGCAGCCTACAATGAGCAGTTCTTC. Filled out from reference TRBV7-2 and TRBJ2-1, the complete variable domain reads GAGVSQSPSNKVTEKGKDVELRCDPISGHTALYWYRQSLGQGLEFLIYFQGNSAPDKSGLPSDRFSAERTGGSVSTLTIQRTQQEDSAVYLCATRGAAYNEQFFGPGTRLTVL.

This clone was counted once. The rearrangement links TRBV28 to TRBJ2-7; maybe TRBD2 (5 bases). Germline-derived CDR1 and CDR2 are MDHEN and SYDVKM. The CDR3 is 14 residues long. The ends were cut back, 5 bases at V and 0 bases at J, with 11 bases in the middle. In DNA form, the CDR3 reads TGTGCCAGCAGTAATAGCGAAAGCTCCTACGAGCAGTACTTC. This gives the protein CASSNSESSYEQYF.

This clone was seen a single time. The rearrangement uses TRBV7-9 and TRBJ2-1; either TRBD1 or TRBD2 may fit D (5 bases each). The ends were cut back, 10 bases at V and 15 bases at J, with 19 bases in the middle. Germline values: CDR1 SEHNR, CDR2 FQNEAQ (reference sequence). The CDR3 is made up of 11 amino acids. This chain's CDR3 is CATSGTFTVFF. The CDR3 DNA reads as TGTGCCACCTCGGGGACCTTTACGGTGTTCTTC.

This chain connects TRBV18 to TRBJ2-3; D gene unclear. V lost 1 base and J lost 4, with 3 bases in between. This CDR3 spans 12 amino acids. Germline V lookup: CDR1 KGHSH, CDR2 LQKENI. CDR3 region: CASSPQADTQYF. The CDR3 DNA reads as TGTGCCAGCTCACCACAGGCAGATACGCAGTATTTT.

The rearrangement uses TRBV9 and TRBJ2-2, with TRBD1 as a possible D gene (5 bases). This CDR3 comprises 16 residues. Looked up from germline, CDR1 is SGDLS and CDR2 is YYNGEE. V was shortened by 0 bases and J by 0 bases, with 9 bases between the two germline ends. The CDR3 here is CASSVETAPNTGELFF. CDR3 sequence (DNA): TGTGCCAGCAGCGTAGAGACAGCTCCGAACACCGGGGAGCTGTTTTTT.

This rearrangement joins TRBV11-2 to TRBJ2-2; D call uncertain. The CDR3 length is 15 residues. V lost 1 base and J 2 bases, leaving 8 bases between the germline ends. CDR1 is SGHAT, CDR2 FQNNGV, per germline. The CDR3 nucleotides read TGTGCCAGCAGCTTAGTTCCAGCTAACACCGGGGAGCTGTTTTTT. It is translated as CASSLVPANTGELFF. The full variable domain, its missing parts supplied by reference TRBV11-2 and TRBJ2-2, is EAGVAQSPRYKIIEKRQSVAFWCNPISGHATLYWYQQILGQGPKLLIQFQNNGVVDDSQLPKDRFSAERLKGVDSTLKIQPAKLEDSAVYLCASSLVPANTGELFFGEGSRLTVL.

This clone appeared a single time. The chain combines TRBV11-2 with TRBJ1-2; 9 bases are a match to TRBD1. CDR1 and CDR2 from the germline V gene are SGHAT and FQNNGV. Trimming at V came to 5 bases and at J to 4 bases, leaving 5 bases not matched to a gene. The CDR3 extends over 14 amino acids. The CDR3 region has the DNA TGTGCCAGCAGCCCGGGACAGGGTAGCTATGGCTACACCTTC. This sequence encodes CASSPGQGSYGYTF.

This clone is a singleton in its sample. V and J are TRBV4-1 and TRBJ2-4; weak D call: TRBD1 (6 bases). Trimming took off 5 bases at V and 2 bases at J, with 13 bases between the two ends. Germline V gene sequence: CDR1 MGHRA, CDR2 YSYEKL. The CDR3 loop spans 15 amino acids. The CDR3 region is CASSDPRGTKNIQYF. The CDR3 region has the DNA TGCGCCAGCAGCGACCCCAGGGGAACCAAAAACATTCAGTACTTC.

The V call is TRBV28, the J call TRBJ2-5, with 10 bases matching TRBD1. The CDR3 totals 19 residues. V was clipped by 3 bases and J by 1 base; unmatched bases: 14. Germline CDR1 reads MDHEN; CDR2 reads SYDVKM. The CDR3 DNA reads TGTGCCAGCAGTTTCCCCCCCCACCGGGACAGGGGACTCCAAGAGACCCAGTACTTC. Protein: CASSFPPHRDRGLQETQYF.

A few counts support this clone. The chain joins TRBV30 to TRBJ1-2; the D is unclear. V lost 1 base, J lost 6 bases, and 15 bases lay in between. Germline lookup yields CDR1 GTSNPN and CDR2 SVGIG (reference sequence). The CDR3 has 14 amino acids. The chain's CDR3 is CAWSEVSQRDGYTF. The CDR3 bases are TGTGCCTGGAGTGAAGTCAGCCAGAGGGATGGCTACACCTTC.

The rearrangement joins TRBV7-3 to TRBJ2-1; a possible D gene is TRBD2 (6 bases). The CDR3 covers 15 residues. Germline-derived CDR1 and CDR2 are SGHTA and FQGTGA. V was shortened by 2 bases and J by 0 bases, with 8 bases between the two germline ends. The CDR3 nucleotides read TGTGCCAGCAGCTTAGGGGGGTTCTCCTACAATGAGCAGTTCTTC. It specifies CASSLGGFSYNEQFF.

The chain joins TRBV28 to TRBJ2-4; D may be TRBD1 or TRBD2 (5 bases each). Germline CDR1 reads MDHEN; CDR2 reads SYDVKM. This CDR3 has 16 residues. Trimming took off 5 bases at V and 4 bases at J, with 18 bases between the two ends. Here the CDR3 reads CASSILGDGLKNIQYF. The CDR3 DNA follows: TGTGCCAGCAGTATATTAGGGGACGGACTTAAAAACATTCAGTACTTC.

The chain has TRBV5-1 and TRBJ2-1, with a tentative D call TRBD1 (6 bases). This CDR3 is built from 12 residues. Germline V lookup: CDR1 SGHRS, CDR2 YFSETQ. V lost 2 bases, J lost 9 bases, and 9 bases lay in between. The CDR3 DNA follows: TGCGCCAGCAGCTTAACAGGGAGTGAGCAGTTCTTC. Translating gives CASSLTGSEQFF.